This paragraph covers one T cell receptor beta chain sequence. Germline assignment: CDR1 KGHSH and CDR2 LQKENI. This CDR3 contains 15 residues. Trimming took 6 bases from V and 7 from J; bases not matched to a gene: 10. The data stem from a study of blood T cell repertoires in COVID-19. On the study more broadly: Material from acute and convalescent COVID-19 was sourced from the United States, Italy and Spain. From T cells, B-cell-depleted T cells, or PBMCs came the material, which was cDNA or gDNA.

As processed by the authors: Reference gene primer amplification in the assay estimated nucleated cell counts. Data came from immunoSEQ multiplex PCR; TCRdb stores just in-frame clones and leaves some out. That table furnishes V, J and clone size, whereas the DNA furnished D and trimming. The sample consists of more than 75,000 clones, over 85% of them appearing once. The gene calls are TRBV18 and TRBJ1-4, with TRBD1 matching over 8 bases. This TCR derives from a man aged 45 to 65 with acute or convalescent COVID-19. Sequenced: peripheral blood. The CDR3 DNA reads as TGTGCCAGCTCGCCTACAGGGGGAGATGGTGAAAAACTGTTTTTT. It is translated as CASSPTGGDGEKLFF.